The clone carrying this T cell receptor (beta chain) was seen only once. In germline, CDR1 is MNHEY, CDR2 SVGAGI. The CDR3 has 14 amino acids. V lost 5 bases, J lost 6 bases, and 6 bases stayed unmatched. Original analysis: Reference gene primer amplification gave nucleated cell count estimates. Here immunoSEQ multiplex PCR was the method, and the copy in TCRdb shows in-frame clones only, minus some. The DNA was the basis for D and trimming; V, J and clone size are from that table. The sample consists of around 300,000 clones, 80% to 90% of them appearing once. Allocation to cohorts depended on clinical history reported by the participants. This sample is part of a study of blood T cell repertoires in COVID-19. Whole-study context: T cells, B-cell-depleted T cells, or PBMCs supplied cDNA or gDNA.

The V gene is TRBV6-5, the J gene TRBJ2-1, with 8 bases lining up with TRBD1. Sequenced material: PBMCs or T cells enriched from blood (not recorded which). This TCR was recovered from a young woman who had recovered from COVID-19. This chain's CDR3 is CASSMTGASNEQFF. The CDR3 coding sequence is TGTGCCAGCAGTATGACAGGGGCGTCCAATGAGCAGTTCTTC.